This T cell receptor (beta chain) was retrieved from a study of long-term antiretroviral therapy in people with HIV. Germline V lookup: CDR1 MDHEN, CDR2 SYDVKM. Trimming removed 1 base at V and 6 bases at J, with 10 bases between. This CDR3 is 14 amino acids long. Points on this clone: Its target is not known.

Samples were assayed with immunoSEQ v3.0 at survey level. Profiled with immunoSEQ multiplex PCR; TCRdb holds only in-frame clones, not every one. The sample shows about 21,000 clones, approximately 81% of them seen only once. Overall study results and limits: Diversity increased after ART yet remained lower than in transplant donor controls. Dominant in the repertoire at all time points were clones expanded before ART.

The receptor's source is a man between 40 and 49 years old with HIV. The specimen was unsorted PBMCs, collected 0.1 years before starting antiretroviral therapy. The chain combines TRBV28 with TRBJ1-5; D remains ambiguous. CDR3 DNA: TGTGCCAGCAGTTTATTCACCACGAGTCAGCCCCAGCATTTT. It is translated as CASSLFTTSQPQHF.